This is a list of T cell receptor beta chains from one sample in a study of PD-1 blockade in classical Hodgkin lymphoma. Some clones are missing from TCRdb's copy, which holds only in-frame ones; the method was immunoSEQ multiplex PCR. The data hold roughly 70,000 clones, with about 93% observed a single time. Sequencing was performed on peripheral blood mononuclear cells (PBMCs). These receptors were taken from a human donor with classical Hodgkin lymphoma. Both conserved end residues are part of each CDR3. The D gene is left open where the match is weak. Expanded clones get a size class; other rows say once, few or many, or leave the size out.

j_gene | d_gene | abundance | len | v_gene | CDR3aa | CDR3nt
TRBJ1-3 | - | - | 15 | TRBV7-2 | CASSLGGVVGNTIYF | TGTGCCAGCAGCTTGGGTGGTGTGGTTGGAAACACCATATATTTT
TRBJ1-4 | TRBD1 | - | 14 | TRBV5-1 | CATKTGSAREKLFF | TGCGCCACCAAGACAGGGTCAGCCCGAGAAAAACTGTTTTTT
TRBJ1-4 | TRBD1 | - | 14 | TRBV9 | CASSWTGTNEKLFF | TGTGCCAGCAGCTGGACAGGGACAAATGAAAAACTGTTTTTT
TRBJ2-2 | - | few | 14 | TRBV25-1 | CASSEFRDTGELFF | TGTGCCAGCAGTGAATTCCGGGACACCGGGGAGCTGTTTTTT
TRBJ2-5 | - | - | 15 | TRBV11-2 | CASSLSGTSEETQYF | TGTGCCAGCAGCCTTTCAGGAACCTCCGAAGAGACCCAGTACTTC
TRBJ1-6 | - | - | 13 | TRBV19 | CASSLWDNSPLHF | TGTGCCAGTAGTTTATGGGATAATTCACCCCTCCACTTT
TRBJ1-2 | - | - | 13 | TRBV12-5 | CASGLSDNYGYTF | TGTGCTAGTGGTTTGTCAGATAACTATGGCTACACCTTC
TRBJ2-1 | TRBD1 | - | 15 | TRBV5-1 | CASSPGTGWGAEQFF | TGCGCCAGCAGCCCGGGGACAGGGTGGGGGGCTGAGCAGTTCTTC
TRBJ1-2 | - | - | 13 | TRBV14 | CASSHVAGYGYTF | TGTGCCAGCAGCCACGTGGCGGGCTATGGCTACACCTTC
TRBJ2-3 | TRBD2 | once | 12 | TRBV2 | CGGRGFTDTQYF | TGTGGCGGGCGGGGGTTCACAGATACGCAGTATTTT
TRBJ2-5 | TRBD2 | - | 19 | TRBV28 | CASSPYPSGSRGGGRTQYF | TGTGCCAGCAGTCCGTATCCTAGCGGGAGTAGGGGCGGGGGTCGAACCCAGTACTTC
TRBJ1-2 | TRBD1 | - | 14 | TRBV5-4 | CASSLRRGHDGYTF | TGTGCCAGCAGCTTGAGAAGGGGGCACGATGGCTACACCTTC
TRBJ2-2 | - | - | 13 | TRBV7-2 | CALANRDAGELFF | TGTGCCCTAGCGAACAGGGACGCCGGGGAGCTGTTTTTT
TRBJ2-1 | - | - | 14 | TRBV19 | CASSIGPTQGSLFF | TGTGCCAGTAGTATCGGACCCACACAGGGAAGTCTGTTCTTC
TRBJ2-3 | - | - | 14 | TRBV7-9 | CASSLSTAYDTQYF | TGTGCCAGCAGCTTGTCGACAGCCTACGATACGCAGTATTTT
TRBJ2-5 | - | - | 12 | TRBV21-1 | CASSNLMCTQYF | TGTGCCAGCAGCAACCTTATGTGTACCCAGTACTTC
TRBJ1-5 | - | once | 16 | TRBV7-9 | CASSLGWDGINQPQHF | TGTGCCAGCAGCTTAGGTTGGGACGGAATCAATCAGCCCCAGCATTTT
TRBJ1-6 | - | - | 15 | TRBV7-8 | CASSSDSSYNSPLHF | TGTGCCAGCAGCTCGGACAGCTCCTATAATTCACCCCTCCACTTT
TRBJ1-1 | - | - | 12 | TRBV5-4 | CASSLARGEAFF | TGTGCCAGCAGCTTGGCGCGGGGTGAAGCTTTCTTT
TRBJ1-1 | TRBD1 | - | 14 | TRBV28 | CASSLEQGRAEAFF | TGTGCCAGCAGTTTAGAACAGGGGAGGGCTGAAGCTTTCTTT
TRBJ1-2 | - | - | 15 | TRBV6-5 | CASSTQAPSPYGYTF | TGTGCCAGCAGTACACAGGCACCCTCGCCTTATGGCTACACCTTC
TRBJ2-2 | TRBD2 | - | 17 | TRBV6-1 | CASSETSGGFTTGELFF | TGTGCCAGCAGTGAAACGAGCGGGGGGTTTACCACCGGGGAGCTGTTTTTT
TRBJ1-3 | TRBD1 | - | 13 | TRBV7-2 | CASSQNRGDTIYF | TGTGCCAGCAGCCAAAACAGGGGTGACACCATATATTTT
TRBJ2-7 | - | - | 14 | TRBV11-2 | CASSLGIGLLEQYF | TGTGCCAGCAGCTTAGGAATAGGACTTCTAGAGCAGTACTTC
TRBJ1-1 | - | - | 13 | TRBV28 | CASSPAWASEAFF | TGTGCCAGCAGTCCCGCTTGGGCGTCTGAAGCTTTCTTT
TRBJ2-7 | TRBD2 | - | 13 | TRBV6-6 | CASRPSGSYEQYF | TGTGCCAGCCGTCCTAGCGGTTCCTACGAGCAGTACTTC
TRBJ1-4 | TRBD1 | - | 19 | TRBV18 | CASSPVKPGQGAINEKLFF | TGTGCCAGCTCACCAGTCAAGCCGGGACAGGGGGCAATTAATGAAAAACTGTTTTTT
TRBJ2-2 | - | - | 16 | TRBV7-3 | CASSPGLVGGHGELFF | TGTGCCAGCAGCCCTGGACTAGTAGGGGGTCACGGGGAGCTGTTTTTT
TRBJ2-6 | TRBD2 | - | 20 | TRBV9 | CASSVGRSGGAFSGANVLTF | TGTGCCAGCAGCGTAGGAAGGAGCGGGGGGGCCTTCTCTGGGGCCAACGTCCTGACTTTC
TRBJ2-5 | - | - | 15 | TRBV21-1 | CASSKGSSTGGTQYF | TGTGCCAGCAGCAAAGGCAGTTCGACAGGAGGGACCCAGTACTTC
TRBJ1-1 | TRBD1 | - | 14 | TRBV18 | CASATGGPNPEAFF | TGTGCCAGTGCAACAGGGGGACCCAACCCTGAAGCTTTCTTT
TRBJ2-7 | TRBD1 | - | 15 | TRBV7-6 | CASSFLGQGKNEQYF | TGTGCCAGCAGCTTCCTAGGACAGGGGAAGAACGAGCAGTACTTC
TRBJ2-1 | - | - | 16 | TRBV6-5 | CASSSRQVRAYNEQFF | TGTGCCAGCAGTTCTCGACAGGTCAGGGCATACAATGAGCAGTTCTTC
TRBJ2-1 | TRBD2 | - | 15 | TRBV15 | CATSREGREGNEQFF | TGTGCCACCAGCAGAGAGGGGCGGGAGGGGAATGAGCAGTTCTTC
TRBJ1-4 | - | once | 16 | TRBV5-1 | CASSATLQGNNEKLFF | TGCGCCAGCAGCGCCACCTTACAGGGAAACAATGAAAAACTGTTTTTT
TRBJ1-2 | - | - | 13 | TRBV19 | CATNPQGFGGYTF | TGTGCCACAAACCCACAGGGATTCGGTGGCTACACCTTC
TRBJ1-2 | - | - | 15 | TRBV6-1 | CASSSDGGKTYGYTF | TGTGCCAGCAGTTCCGACGGGGGGAAAACATATGGCTACACCTTC
TRBJ2-7 | - | - | 13 | TRBV27 | CASSFGQGGVEYF | TGTGCCAGCAGTTTCGGCCAGGGGGGAGTCGAGTACTTC
TRBJ1-3 | - | - | 17 | TRBV30 | CAWSVGIRRISGNTIYF | TGTGCCTGGAGTGTGGGGATTAGAAGAATCTCTGGAAACACCATATATTTT
TRBJ1-5 | - | - | 12 | TRBV28 | CASSFSDQPQHF | TGTGCCAGCAGTTTTAGCGATCAGCCCCAGCATTTT
TRBJ2-3 | TRBD2 | - | 19 | TRBV7-2 | CASSWSSLAGGFGTDTQYF | TGTGCCAGCAGCTGGAGCTCGCTAGCGGGAGGGTTTGGTACAGATACGCAGTATTTT
TRBJ2-2 | TRBD1 | - | 17 | TRBV5-1 | CASSSLTGGAGTGELFF | TGCGCCAGCAGCTCGCTTACAGGGGGCGCAGGTACCGGGGAGCTGTTTTTT
TRBJ1-2 | TRBD1 | - | 15 | TRBV5-1 | CASSLGTGGFYGYTF | TGCGCCAGCAGCTTAGGTACAGGGGGCTTCTATGGCTACACCTTC
TRBJ2-3 | - | - | 15 | TRBV7-7 | CASSPTGKGTDTQYF | TGTGCCAGCAGCCCTACGGGAAAGGGGACAGATACGCAGTATTTT
TRBJ1-3 | - | - | 15 | TRBV5-4 | CASRPGGSDGNTIYF | TGTGCCAGCAGGCCCGGAGGGTCGGATGGAAACACCATATATTTT
TRBJ2-1 | TRBD2 | - | 14 | TRBV10-3 | CAINIAGTQDEQFF | TGTGCCATCAATATAGCGGGGACCCAGGATGAGCAGTTCTTC
TRBJ1-6 | TRBD1 | once | 14 | TRBV28 | CASSLQGATTPLHF | TGTGCCAGCAGTTTACAGGGGGCCACAACACCCCTCCACTTT
TRBJ1-2 | - | once | 13 | TRBV19 | CASSISRVTGYTF | TGTGCCAGTAGTATTTCCAGGGTTACTGGCTACACCTTC
TRBJ2-1 | TRBD1 | once | 15 | TRBV6-5 | CASSQMGGTGGEQFF | TGTGCCAGCAGTCAGATGGGAGGGACAGGGGGAGAGCAGTTCTTC
TRBJ2-3 | TRBD2 | - | 14 | TRBV5-1 | CASSVSGGAGTQYF | TGCGCCAGCAGCGTTAGCGGGGGGGCCGGTACGCAGTATTTT
TRBJ1-6 | TRBD1 | few | 16 | TRBV2 | CASSEDRGSPNSPLHF | TGTGCCAGCAGTGAAGACAGGGGAAGCCCTAACTCACCCCTCCACTTT
TRBJ1-5 | - | - | 12 | TRBV7-9 | CASSPSNQPQHF | TGTGCCAGCAGCCCGAGCAATCAGCCCCAGCATTTT